This T cell receptor beta chain was profiled in a study of blood T cell repertoires in COVID-19. In the study overall: There were acute and convalescent COVID-19 samples, and they came from the United States, Italy and Spain. From T cells, B-cell-depleted T cells, or PBMCs came the material, which was cDNA or gDNA.

As handled by the study authors: From reference gene primer amplification, estimates of nucleated cell counts were derived. Some clones are missing from TCRdb's copy, which holds only in-frame ones; the method was immunoSEQ multiplex PCR. From that table come the V and J calls and clone size; the DNA was used to work out D and trimming. The data show 150,000 to 200,000 clones, with 87% seen just once and 3% to 4.5% held by the top ten. The count of this clone is one. The germline CDR1 and CDR2 sequences are ENHRY and SYGVKD. The CDR3 loop spans 16 amino acids. Trimming took off 3 bases at V and 0 bases at J, with 15 bases between the two ends.

The clonotype was recovered from a woman aged 55-69 years who had recovered from COVID-19. Sequencing was performed on peripheral blood. V and J are TRBV10-3 and TRBJ2-7, with D maybe TRBD1 (5 bases). CDR3 in amino acids: CAISDVGALGSYEQYF. The CDR3 bases are TGTGCCATCAGTGATGTAGGGGCCCTGGGCTCCTACGAGCAGTACTTC.